The 3 T cell receptor beta chains listed next were all sequenced from one sample in a study of a mutant IDH1 vaccine in newly diagnosed glioma. The time point was: week 5, during vaccination. Each dose delivered 300 ug of mutant IDH1 20-mer peptide subcutaneously with imiquimod. Some clones are missing from TCRdb's copy, which holds only in-frame ones; the method was immunoSEQ multiplex PCR. The top ten clones hold about 3.1% of a sample with about 53,000 clones, about 80% of them seen once. For these TCRs, the target antigens are not known. Here the sequenced sample was PBMCs, taken from a glioma patient whose treatment included an IDH1 peptide vaccine. The receptors here all came from a young woman with glioma. Some clones in this sample may be carry-over from other donors' samples.

The chain uses TRBV19 and TRBJ1-3; D is unclear. V dropped 6 bases and J dropped 2 bases, with 8 bases sitting between them. The germline CDR1 and CDR2 sequences are LNHDA and SQIVND (reference sequence). CDR3 length equals 13 residues. The CDR3 DNA reads as TGTGCCAGTAGGGGATTCGCTGGAAACACCATATATTTT. Translation: CASRGFAGNTIYF.

This clone was seen more than once but under ten times. This chain joins TRBV19 and TRBJ1-4; D not resolved. This CDR3 has 15 amino acids. Per the germline V gene, CDR1 is LNHDA and CDR2 is SQIVND (reference sequence). V was pared by 2 bases and J by 3 bases, with 10 bases between. CDR3 nucleotides: TGTGCCAGTAGTATAAGTCACGGAGCTAATGAAAAACTGTTTTTT. Protein sequence: CASSISHGANEKLFF.

This clone has just one count. The V gene is TRBV7-2, the J gene TRBJ2-7; 10 nucleotides agree with TRBD2. Per germline, CDR1 SGHTA and CDR2 FQGNSA. J gave up 5 bases and V 3 bases, and 7 bases lay outside the gene matches. This CDR3 contains 15 residues. CDR3 residues: CASSFLAGGGNEQYF. CDR3 bases: TGTGCCAGCAGCTTTTTAGCGGGGGGTGGAAACGAGCAGTACTTC.